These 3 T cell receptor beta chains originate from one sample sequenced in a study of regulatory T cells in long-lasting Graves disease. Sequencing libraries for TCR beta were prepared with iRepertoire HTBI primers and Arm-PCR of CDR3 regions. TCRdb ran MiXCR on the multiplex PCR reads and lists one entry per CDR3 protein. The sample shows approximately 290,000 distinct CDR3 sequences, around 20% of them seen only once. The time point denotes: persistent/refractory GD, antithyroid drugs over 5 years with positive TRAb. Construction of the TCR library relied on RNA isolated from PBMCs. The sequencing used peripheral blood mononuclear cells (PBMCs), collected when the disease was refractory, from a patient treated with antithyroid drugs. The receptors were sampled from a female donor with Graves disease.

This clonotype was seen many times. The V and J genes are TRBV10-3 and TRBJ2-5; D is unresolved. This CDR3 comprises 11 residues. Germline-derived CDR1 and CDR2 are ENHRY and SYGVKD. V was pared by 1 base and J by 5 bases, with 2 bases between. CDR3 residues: CAISEWETQYF. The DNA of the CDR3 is TGTGCCATCAGTGAGTGGGAGACCCAGTACTTC.

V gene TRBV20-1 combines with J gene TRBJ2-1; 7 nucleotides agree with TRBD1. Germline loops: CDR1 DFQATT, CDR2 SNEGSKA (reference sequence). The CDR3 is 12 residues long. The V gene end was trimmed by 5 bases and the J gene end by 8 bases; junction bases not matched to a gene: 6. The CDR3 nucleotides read TGCAGTGCTGAATTAGGGGGCTATGAGCAGTTCTTC. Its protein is CSAELGGYEQFF.

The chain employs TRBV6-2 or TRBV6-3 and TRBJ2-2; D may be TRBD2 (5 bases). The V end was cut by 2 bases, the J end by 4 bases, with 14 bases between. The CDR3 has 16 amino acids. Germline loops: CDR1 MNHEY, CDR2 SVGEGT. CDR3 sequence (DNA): TGTGCCAGCAGTTACGAGGGAAAAGGAGTCACCGGGGAGCTGTTTTTT. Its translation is CASSYEGKGVTGELFF.